The rows below give T cell receptor beta chains drawn from one sample of a study of beta chain features in type 1 diabetes. The data were produced by immunoSEQ multiplex PCR, yet TCRdb's version contains in-frame clones alone and is incomplete. The sample comprises roughly 700,000 clones, roughly 12% of which are singletons, and roughly 0.022% rests with the top ten. The sample comprised naive CD4+ T cells from blood. These receptors were taken from a man younger than 35 with type 1 diabetes. Each CDR3 is given with its conserved first and last residue. The D gene is left open where the match is weak. Clone size appears in some rows only: once, few, many, or a class for an expanded clone.

abundance,v_gene,j_gene,d_gene,CDR3aa,CDR3nt
.,TRBV7-9,TRBJ1-4,.,CASSFAGSTEKLFF,TGTGCCAGCAGCTTTGCAGGGTCGACCGAAAAACTGTTTTTT
.,TRBV2,TRBJ1-2,.,CASSSQGSNYGYTF,TGTGCCAGCAGTAGTCAGGGATCTAACTATGGCTACACCTTC
few,TRBV5-1,TRBJ2-3,.,CASSLSLQGLTDTQYF,TGCGCCAGCAGCTTGAGTTTGCAGGGTCTCACAGATACGCAGTATTTT
.,TRBV27,TRBJ2-5,TRBD1,CASSPLQTGQETQYF,TGTGCCAGCAGTCCCCTCCAGACAGGGCAAGAGACCCAGTACTTC
.,TRBV6-5,TRBJ1-1,.,CASSSGREAFF,TGTGCCAGCAGTTCCGGGAGAGAAGCTTTCTTT
.,TRBV18,TRBJ1-6,.,CASSLRPEGNSPLHF,TGTGCCAGCTCTCTTCGTCCTGAGGGGAATTCACCCCTCCACTTT
few,TRBV18,TRBJ1-6,.,CASSPGGPQNSPLHF,TGTGCCAGCTCACCAGGGGGGCCACAGAATTCACCCCTCCACTTT
.,TRBV10-3,TRBJ1-1,.,CAISDLDPNTEAFF,TGTGCCATCAGTGATCTGGACCCGAACACTGAAGCTTTCTTT
few,TRBV2,TRBJ2-7,.,CASRLSGAVYEQYF,TGTGCCAGCAGGCTGTCGGGGGCGGTTTACGAGCAGTACTTC
.,TRBV9,TRBJ1-2,.,CASSVVSEPYGYTF,TGTGCCAGCAGCGTAGTTTCAGAACCCTATGGCTACACCTTC
few,TRBV27,TRBJ1-4,.,CASSPLGRELFF,TGTGCCAGCAGTCCCCTGGGAAGGGAACTGTTTTTT
few,TRBV29-1,TRBJ2-7,.,CSVEFGQGVERSYEQYF,TGCAGCGTTGAATTCGGCCAGGGTGTTGAGAGATCCTACGAGCAGTACTTC
few,TRBV2,TRBJ2-5,TRBD2,CASSGRRLAGEKTQYF,TGTGCCAGCAGTGGCCGTCGGCTAGCGGGGGAAAAGACCCAGTACTTC
few,TRBV7-9,TRBJ2-6,.,CASSSFPGITSSGANVLTF,TGTGCCAGCAGCTCTTTCCCGGGAATCACCAGCTCTGGGGCCAACGTCCTGACTTTC
.,TRBV7-2,TRBJ2-3,.,CASSLAGNTQYF,TGTGCCAGCAGCTTAGCTGGAAATACGCAGTATTTT
few,TRBV5-6,TRBJ1-5,.,CASSLLSGRGSDNQPQHF,TGTGCCAGCAGCTTGTTATCTGGAAGGGGGAGTGACAATCAGCCCCAGCATTTT
few,TRBV27,TRBJ1-2,.,CASSLQAGGGYTF,TGTGCCAGCAGCCTACAAGCCGGGGGTGGCTACACCTTC
few,TRBV7-3,TRBJ1-1,.,CASSLTGGTEAFF,TGTGCCAGCAGCTTAACAGGCGGTACTGAAGCTTTCTTT
.,TRBV18,TRBJ2-7,.,CASSPGQEFSYEQYF,TGTGCCAGCTCACCAGGCCAGGAGTTCTCCTACGAGCAGTACTTC
few,TRBV5-4,TRBJ2-7,.,CASSRGTASYEQYF,TGTGCCAGCAGCCGAGGGACGGCCTCCTACGAGCAGTACTTC
.,TRBV30,TRBJ1-2,.,CAWSVSGGSSGYTF,TGTGCCTGGAGTGTCAGCGGGGGCAGTTCTGGCTACACCTTC
.,TRBV30,TRBJ2-7,.,CAWSVGGGPYEQYF,TGTGCCTGGAGTGTAGGGGGGGGCCCCTACGAGCAGTACTTC
.,TRBV5-1,TRBJ2-5,.,CASTTQGSGETQYF,TGCGCCAGCACAACCCAGGGAAGCGGGGAGACCCAGTACTTC
.,TRBV10-2,TRBJ1-1,TRBD1,CASSGETGSLAFF,TGCGCCAGCAGTGGTGAGACAGGGTCTTTGGCTTTCTTT
few,TRBV20-1,TRBJ2-1,.,CSAGRGDEQFF,TGCAGTGCCGGAAGGGGGGATGAGCAGTTCTTC
few,TRBV27,TRBJ2-7,.,CASSFSDPAYEQYF,TGTGCCAGCAGTTTCTCTGATCCTGCCTACGAGCAGTACTTC
.,TRBV11-3,TRBJ2-1,TRBD2,CASSLFGGSIQGEQFF,TGTGCCAGCAGCTTATTTGGCGGGAGCATCCAGGGTGAGCAGTTCTTC
.,TRBV5-6,TRBJ2-7,.,CASSLLVTYEQYF,TGTGCCAGCAGCTTGCTGGTGACCTACGAGCAGTACTTC
few,TRBV2,TRBJ2-3,.,CASSAGMDTQYF,TGTGCCAGCAGTGCAGGGATGGATACGCAGTATTTT
few,TRBV9,TRBJ2-5,.,CASSVATMGETQYF,TGTGCCAGCAGCGTAGCTACAATGGGGGAGACCCAGTACTTC
.,TRBV6-5,TRBJ1-6,.,CASSEREGSPLHF,TGTGCCAGCAGTGAGAGGGAAGGTTCACCCCTCCACTTT
few,TRBV6-6,TRBJ1-4,.,CASFRRMGEKLFF,TGTGCCAGCTTTCGCCGAATGGGGGAAAAACTGTTTTTT
few,TRBV2,TRBJ1-1,.,CASSEKRGNTEAFF,TGTGCCAGCAGTGAAAAGAGGGGAAACACTGAAGCTTTCTTT
.,TRBV7-2,TRBJ1-4,.,CASSPKPRGVSTNEKLFF,TGTGCCAGCAGCCCAAAACCGCGAGGGGTTTCTACTAATGAAAAACTGTTTTTT
few,TRBV18,TRBJ2-7,.,CASSPQGTAYEQYF,TGTGCCAGCTCACCCCAGGGTACGGCCTACGAGCAGTACTTC
.,TRBV30,TRBJ2-6,.,CAWSVSGANVLTF,TGTGCCTGGAGTGTTTCTGGGGCCAACGTCCTGACTTTC
.,TRBV7-2,TRBJ2-3,TRBD2,CASSLEGRGSFTDTQYF,TGTGCCAGCAGCTTAGAGGGGCGGGGGAGTTTCACAGATACGCAGTATTTT
.,TRBV13,TRBJ1-2,.,CASSLGDRPPGGYTF,TGTGCCAGCAGCTTAGGCGACAGGCCACCGGGGGGCTACACCTTC
.,TRBV2,TRBJ1-2,.,CASSEERQNYGYTF,TGTGCCAGCAGTGAAGAAAGGCAGAACTATGGCTACACCTTC
.,TRBV18,TRBJ2-1,.,CASSPPPASYNEQFF,TGTGCCAGCTCCCCTCCCCCGGCTTCCTACAATGAGCAGTTCTTC
.,TRBV2,TRBJ2-5,.,CASSPRRVPVETQYF,TGTGCCAGCAGCCCCCGGAGGGTTCCTGTAGAGACCCAGTACTTC
few,TRBV7-9,TRBJ2-3,.,CASSAQDVSTDTQYF,TGTGCCAGCAGCGCCCAGGACGTTAGCACAGATACGCAGTATTTT
.,TRBV27,TRBJ1-2,TRBD1,CASSFLSTGNYGYTF,TGTGCCAGCAGTTTTCTATCGACAGGGAACTATGGCTACACCTTC